These T cell receptor beta chains were read from a single sample in a study of blood T cells in healthy people across ages. MiXCR was run by TCRdb on the 5' RACE reads, yielding one entry per CDR3 protein. The sample shows about 1.5 million distinct CDR3 sequences, approximately 39% of them seen only once. The sample consisted of blood. All receptors derive from a woman aged 18-29 years in good health. The CDR3 runs from the conserved cysteine through the conserved F or W. A D gene is named only where the DNA matches it firmly. Rows may omit the clone size; those that give it use once, few, many or a size class.

>TRBD1|TRBV20-1|NA|TRBJ1-4
CSAGQGTNEKLFF
TGCAGTGCAGGACAGGGAACTAATGAAAAACTGTTTTTT
>NA|TRBV9|few|TRBJ2-1
CASSAYSGSSYNEQFF
TGTGCCAGCAGCGCTTATTCGGGGAGCTCCTACAATGAGCAGTTCTTC
>NA|TRBV7-2|NA|TRBJ2-7
CAGSSSVGYEQYF
TGTGCCGGCAGCTCATCGGTCGGCTACGAGCAGTACTTC
>NA|TRBV5-1|NA|TRBJ2-7
CASSLRPNYEQYF
TGCGCCAGCAGCTTACGTCCTAACTACGAGCAGTACTTC
>TRBD2|TRBV28|NA|TRBJ2-1
CANSLMASGSLNNEQFF
TGTGCCAACAGTTTAATGGCTAGCGGGAGTCTGAACAATGAGCAGTTCTTC
>TRBD2|TRBV12-3/TRBV12-4|few|TRBJ2-3
CASRPSGTTRTDTQYF
TGTGCCAGCAGACCTTCCGGGACTACGCGCACAGATACGCAGTATTTT
>NA|TRBV2|NA|TRBJ1-2
CASRGSTWAGNYGYTF
TGTGCCAGCAGAGGATCCACTTGGGCAGGGAACTATGGCTACACCTTC
>NA|TRBV7-2|NA|TRBJ2-7
CASSFNGVSYEQYF
TGTGCCAGCAGCTTTAACGGTGTGAGCTACGAGCAGTACTTC
>NA|TRBV2|NA|TRBJ2-3
CASSGADDTQYF
TGTGCCAGCAGTGGGGCAGACGATACGCAGTATTTT
>NA|TRBV7-2|NA|TRBJ2-7
CASSGSGIRSSYEQYF
TGTGCCAGCAGCGGTTCCGGGATCAGGAGCTCCTACGAGCAGTACTTC
>TRBD2|TRBV4-1|few|TRBJ2-7
CASSPLAGTYEQYF
TGCGCCAGCAGCCCCCTAGCGGGTACCTACGAGCAGTACTTC
>NA|TRBV6-2/TRBV6-3|NA|TRBJ2-5
CASGGTSQETQYF
TGTGCCAGCGGAGGGACATCCCAAGAGACCCAGTACTTC
>NA|TRBV5-4|NA|TRBJ2-7
CASKAGRNNEQYF
TGTGCCAGCAAGGCAGGGCGCAACAATGAGCAGTACTTC
>NA|TRBV20-1|few|TRBJ1-6
CSVLRGTANSPLHF
TGCAGTGTTTTAAGGGGGACGGCGAATTCACCCCTCCACTTT
>NA|TRBV14|few|TRBJ1-2
CASSQDANFYGYTF
TGTGCCAGCAGCCAAGATGCCAACTTCTATGGCTACACCTTC
>NA|TRBV30|NA|TRBJ1-6
CAWSDGDSPLHF
TGTGCCTGGAGTGACGGAGATTCACCCCTCCACTTT
>TRBD1|TRBV28|few|TRBJ1-2
CASRLRVPGGYGYTF
TGTGCCAGCAGGTTAAGAGTCCCAGGGGGCTATGGCTACACCTTC
>TRBD2|TRBV30|few|TRBJ2-1
CAWSSMGLVNEQFF
TGTGCCTGGAGTTCTATGGGACTAGTCAATGAGCAGTTCTTC
>NA|TRBV18|NA|TRBJ1-2
CASSLGAANNYGYTF
TGTGCCAGCTCACTCGGTGCGGCGAATAACTATGGCTACACCTTC
>NA|TRBV6-5|few|TRBJ2-1
CASKLASYNEQFF
TGTGCCAGCAAACTAGCCTCCTACAATGAGCAGTTCTTC
>TRBD2|TRBV29-1|NA|TRBJ2-1
CSVEDTGTSGGIYNEQFF
TGCAGCGTTGAAGATACCGGGACTAGCGGGGGGATTTACAATGAGCAGTTCTTC
>NA|TRBV12-3/TRBV12-4|NA|TRBJ1-1
CASSLALNSNTEAFF
TGTGCCAGCAGTTTAGCGCTAAATTCAAACACTGAAGCTTTCTTT
>NA|TRBV20-1|NA|TRBJ2-1
CSARVLQGSSYNEQFF
TGCAGTGCTAGAGTCTTGCAAGGGAGCTCCTACAATGAGCAGTTCTTC
>NA|TRBV20-1|NA|TRBJ1-4
CSTRAATNEKLFF
TGCAGTACAAGGGCCGCAACTAATGAAAAACTGTTTTTT
>TRBD2|TRBV5-6|few|TRBJ2-5
CASSLVAGQGTQYF
TGTGCCAGCAGCTTGGTAGCGGGACAAGGGACCCAGTACTTC
>NA|TRBV5-1|few|TRBJ2-5
CASSLGDNYNEQYF
TGCGCCAGCAGCCTTGGGGACAACTACAATGAGCAGTACTTC
>NA|TRBV7-6|few|TRBJ2-3
CASSQTGGPTDTQYF
TGTGCCAGCAGCCAAACCGGGGGTCCCACAGATACGCAGTATTTT
>NA|TRBV4-1|few|TRBJ2-1
CASSQDAMKQFF
TGCGCCAGCAGCCAAGATGCAATGAAGCAGTTCTTC
>NA|TRBV5-1|NA|TRBJ2-1
CASSSSTETSYNEQFF
TGCGCCAGCAGCTCTTCCACAGAAACCTCCTACAATGAGCAGTTCTTC
>NA|TRBV2|once|TRBJ2-2
CASSDRGGDTGELFF
TGTGCCAGCTCCGACAGGGGAGGGGACACCGGGGAGCTGTTTTTT
>NA|TRBV9|NA|TRBJ2-1
CASSVEVDGSYNEQFF
TGTGCCAGCAGCGTAGAAGTCGACGGTTCCTACAATGAGCAGTTCTTC
>TRBD2|TRBV10-3|few|TRBJ2-5
CAISPPLAGGIETQYF
TGTGCCATCAGTCCCCCACTAGCGGGAGGGATAGAGACCCAGTACTTC
>NA|TRBV4-3|once|TRBJ1-1
CASNQGGGRAEAFF
TGCGCCAGCAACCAGGGTGGGGGAAGGGCTGAAGCTTTCTTT
>TRBD2|TRBV3-1|NA|TRBJ2-7
CASSLYRGDRRYEQYF
TGTGCCAGCAGCCTTTACCGGGGGGACCGCCGCTACGAGCAGTACTTC
>TRBD2|TRBV5-1|few|TRBJ2-5
CASSFSSGRPLKTQYF
TGCGCCAGCAGCTTTAGTAGCGGGAGACCTTTGAAGACCCAGTACTTC
>NA|TRBV12-3/TRBV12-4|once|TRBJ1-3
CACRAREYTIYF
TGTGCCTGCAGGGCCAGGGAATACACCATATATTTT
>NA|TRBV9|NA|TRBJ2-2
CASKTGETGELFF
TGTGCCAGCAAGACAGGAGAAACCGGGGAGCTGTTTTTT
>TRBD1|TRBV12-3/TRBV12-4|NA|TRBJ2-7
CASSGDRAYEQYF
TGTGCCAGCAGTGGGGACAGGGCTTACGAGCAGTACTTC
>NA|TRBV20-1|NA|TRBJ1-1
CSVLVGGRTEAFF
TGCAGTGTCCTAGTTGGGGGGCGGACTGAAGCTTTCTTT
>TRBD2|TRBV18|few|TRBJ2-1
CASSPPSGGFNEQFF
TGTGCCAGCTCACCCCCTAGCGGGGGCTTCAATGAGCAGTTCTTC
>TRBD1|TRBV6-2/TRBV6-3|NA|TRBJ2-4
CASSYTEGQGKESIQYF
TGTGCCAGCAGTTACACAGAAGGACAGGGGAAAGAAAGCATTCAGTACTTC
>NA|TRBV27|NA|TRBJ1-5
CASRRQMNQPQHF
TGTGCCAGCAGGCGACAGATGAATCAGCCCCAGCATTTT
>NA|TRBV6-1|NA|TRBJ1-5
CASSEALRQRYQPQHF
TGTGCCAGCAGTGAAGCGCTTCGGCAGAGATATCAGCCCCAGCATTTT
>TRBD1|TRBV20-1|NA|TRBJ2-5
CSARDGQGGYQETQYF
TGCAGTGCTAGAGATGGACAGGGGGGGTACCAAGAGACCCAGTACTTC
>NA|TRBV7-2|few|TRBJ1-5
CASSFLYSNQPQHF
TGTGCCAGCAGCTTTCTTTATAGCAATCAGCCCCAGCATTTT
>NA|TRBV20-1|NA|TRBJ1-6
CSARGRGARNSPLHF
TGCAGTGCTAGAGGCCGAGGGGCCCGTAATTCACCCCTCCACTTT
>NA|TRBV6-6|NA|TRBJ1-5
CASSPRQVSKQPQHF
TGTGCCAGCAGTCCTCGGCAGGTTAGCAAGCAGCCCCAGCATTTT
>TRBD1|TRBV6-6|few|TRBJ2-5
CASSYPGTGKETQYF
TGTGCCAGCAGTTACCCCGGGACAGGGAAAGAGACCCAGTACTTC
>NA|TRBV5-6|few|TRBJ1-5
CASSSGGAYSNQPQHF
TGTGCCAGCAGCTCCGGAGGGGCTTATAGCAATCAGCCCCAGCATTTT
>NA|TRBV12-3/TRBV12-4|NA|TRBJ2-3
CASSLWGTGTDTQYF
TGTGCCAGCAGTTTATGGGGGACGGGGACAGATACGCAGTATTTT
>TRBD2|TRBV29-1|NA|TRBJ2-5
CSLGSGTEGGQYF
TGCAGCCTTGGAAGCGGGACGGAAGGCGGGCAGTACTTC
>NA|TRBV4-1|once|TRBJ1-1
CASSLLPTVTEDTGAFF
TGCGCCAGCAGCCTCCTTCCGACCGTGACAGAGGACACTGGAGCTTTCTTT
>TRBD2|TRBV27|few|TRBJ2-7
CASSGTSGKYEQYF
TGTGCCAGCAGCGGGACTAGCGGTAAATACGAGCAGTACTTC
>NA|TRBV23-1|NA|TRBJ2-1
CASSQSPYRESSYNEQFF
TGCGCCAGCAGTCAATCTCCCTATAGGGAAAGCTCCTACAATGAGCAGTTCTTC
>TRBD1|TRBV27|once|TRBJ1-1
CASTGGAGPTEAFF
TGTGCCAGTACAGGGGGCGCGGGTCCCACTGAAGCTTTCTTT
>NA|TRBV7-2|many|TRBJ1-2
CASSLEKGLNGYTF
TGTGCCAGCAGCTTAGAAAAGGGATTAAATGGCTACACCTTC
>NA|TRBV29-1|NA|TRBJ1-2
CSARGRDFYGYTF
TGCAGCGCCCGAGGACGGGACTTCTATGGCTACACCTTC